This TCR beta chain was found in a study of technical replicates of blood from a few donors. Trimming removed 8 bases at V and 6 bases at J, with 11 bases between. The CDR3 is 12 amino acids. Germline-derived CDR1 and CDR2 are MDHEN and SYDVKM. Data came from immunoSEQ multiplex PCR; TCRdb stores just in-frame clones and leaves some out. In the table there are 75,000 to 90,000 clones, 95% to 98% of which are singletons. The receptor was isolated from a human donor in good health. J is TRBJ1-5 and V is TRBV28, with a possible D match to TRBD1 (5 bases). The source material was T cells isolated from PBMCs. The CDR3 loop reads CASSDQGQPQHF. The CDR3 DNA sequence: TGTGCCAGCTCCGACCAGGGTCAGCCCCAGCATTTT.